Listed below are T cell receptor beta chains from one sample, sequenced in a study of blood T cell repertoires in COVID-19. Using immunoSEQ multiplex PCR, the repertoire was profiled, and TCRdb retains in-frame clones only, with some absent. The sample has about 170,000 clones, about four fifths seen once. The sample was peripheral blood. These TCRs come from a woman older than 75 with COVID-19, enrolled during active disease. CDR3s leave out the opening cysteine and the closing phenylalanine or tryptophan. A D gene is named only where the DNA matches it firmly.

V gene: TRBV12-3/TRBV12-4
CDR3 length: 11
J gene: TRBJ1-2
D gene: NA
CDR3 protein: ASTLLRGGGYT

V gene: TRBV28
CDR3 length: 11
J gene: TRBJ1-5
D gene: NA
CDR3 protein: ASSFDSYQPQH

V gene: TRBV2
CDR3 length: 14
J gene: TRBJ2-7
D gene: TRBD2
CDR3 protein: ASSEGLAGGQYEQY

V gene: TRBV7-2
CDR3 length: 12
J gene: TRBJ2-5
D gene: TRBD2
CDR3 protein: ASSLIGGGETQY

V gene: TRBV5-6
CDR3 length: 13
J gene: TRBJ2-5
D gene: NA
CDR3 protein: ASSLLRGRQETQY

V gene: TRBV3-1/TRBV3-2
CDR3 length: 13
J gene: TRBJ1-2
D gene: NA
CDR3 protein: ASSHGPGFGYGYT

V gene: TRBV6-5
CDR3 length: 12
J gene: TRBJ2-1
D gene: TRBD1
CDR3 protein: ASSRQGLGNEQF

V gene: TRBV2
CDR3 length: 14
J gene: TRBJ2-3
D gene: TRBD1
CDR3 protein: ASSEMQGAKRDTQY

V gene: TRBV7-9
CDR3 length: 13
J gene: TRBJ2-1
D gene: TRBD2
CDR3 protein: ASSLLAAYNNEQF

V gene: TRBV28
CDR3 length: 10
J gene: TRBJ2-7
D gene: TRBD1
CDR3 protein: ASKTGAYEQY

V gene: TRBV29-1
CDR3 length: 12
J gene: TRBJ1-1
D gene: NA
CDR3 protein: SVVPVGGNTEAF

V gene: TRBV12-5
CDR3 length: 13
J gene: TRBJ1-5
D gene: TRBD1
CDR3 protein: ASGPGQGSNQPQH

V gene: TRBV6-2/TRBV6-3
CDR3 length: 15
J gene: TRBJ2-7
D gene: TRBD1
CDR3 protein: ASSYLFGTGSSYEQY

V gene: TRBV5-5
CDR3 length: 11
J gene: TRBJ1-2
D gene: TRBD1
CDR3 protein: ASSLRGGLGYT

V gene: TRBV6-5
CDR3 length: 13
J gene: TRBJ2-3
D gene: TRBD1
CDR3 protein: ASSLYRGRADTQY

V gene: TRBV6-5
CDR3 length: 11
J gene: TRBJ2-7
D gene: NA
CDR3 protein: ASSYTGSYEQY

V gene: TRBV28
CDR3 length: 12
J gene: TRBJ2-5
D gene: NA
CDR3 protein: ASTQGQIQETQY

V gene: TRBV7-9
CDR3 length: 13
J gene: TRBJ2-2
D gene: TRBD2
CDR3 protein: ASSSTSPNTGELF

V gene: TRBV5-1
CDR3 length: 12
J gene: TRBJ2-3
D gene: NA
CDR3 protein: ASSLSGGTDTQY

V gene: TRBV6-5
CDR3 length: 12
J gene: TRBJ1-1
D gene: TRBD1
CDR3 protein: ASGTARLNTEAF

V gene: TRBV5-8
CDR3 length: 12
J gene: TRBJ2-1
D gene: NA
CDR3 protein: ARGGTGTYNEQF

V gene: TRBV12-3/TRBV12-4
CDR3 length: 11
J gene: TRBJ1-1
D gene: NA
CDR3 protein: ASSRARGTEAF

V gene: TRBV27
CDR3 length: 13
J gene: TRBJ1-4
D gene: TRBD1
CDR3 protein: ASSLMGQVDEKLF

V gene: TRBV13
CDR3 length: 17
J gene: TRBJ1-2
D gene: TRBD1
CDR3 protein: ASSSWAWDREGSAYGYT

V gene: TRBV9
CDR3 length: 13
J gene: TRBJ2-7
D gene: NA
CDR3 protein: ASSVGWQGTYEQY

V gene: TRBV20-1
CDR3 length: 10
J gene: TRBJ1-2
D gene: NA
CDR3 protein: SASPGGYGYT

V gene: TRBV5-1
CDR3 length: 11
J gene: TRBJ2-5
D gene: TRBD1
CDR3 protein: ASSMGQGGTQY